A selection of T cell receptor beta chains follows, all from one sample in a study of CD8 T cells in Susac syndrome. From the immunoSEQ multiplex PCR reads, TCRdb called clonotypes with MiXCR, one entry per CDR3 protein. This table holds over 100,000 distinct CDR3 sequences, nearly 96% found once. The specimen sequenced was CD4+ T cells from PBMCs. The origin of the receptors is a human donor with Susac syndrome. CDR3s leave out the opening cysteine and the closing phenylalanine or tryptophan. The order of the fields is V gene, J gene, CDR3 protein.

>TRBV5-5|TRBJ2-2
ASSLGPAANTGELF
>TRBV20-1|TRBJ1-5
SASRSNQPQH
>TRBV12-3/TRBV12-4|TRBJ2-7
ASSLGQGREQY
>TRBV3-1|TRBJ2-7
ASSQDPRVQDEQY
>TRBV5-1|TRBJ2-1
ASSSLPVGNEQF
>TRBV7-7|TRBJ2-3
ASSFLGSSDTQY
>TRBV29-1|TRBJ2-3
SVGGKHADTQY
>TRBV30|TRBJ2-2
AWMVSLTGELF
>TRBV30|TRBJ2-4
AWSTGQGQSKNIQY
>TRBV5-6|TRBJ2-7
ASSLYGSEQY
>TRBV28|TRBJ2-7
ASSLWDRDTYEQY
>TRBV29-1|TRBJ2-1
SVPSRPAYNEQF
>TRBV28|TRBJ1-1
ASFRAPEAF
>TRBV20-1|TRBJ1-2
SATDTGRANYGYT
>TRBV3-1|TRBJ2-1
ASSLLGDEQF
>TRBV25-1|TRBJ2-7
ASSEDRGRAVVSYEQY
>TRBV19|TRBJ2-5
ASSSTGSGSQRAQY
>TRBV15|TRBJ1-1
ATSRDPLTGSAF
>TRBV5-1|TRBJ2-1
ASSLEVSYNEQF
>TRBV29-1|TRBJ1-1
SVDSSSGRTEAF
>TRBV5-4|TRBJ2-7
ASSPGQYEQY
>TRBV29-1|TRBJ2-1
SAFGLAELYNEQF
>TRBV11-2|TRBJ1-5
ASSLVQGGNQPQH
>TRBV20-1|TRBJ2-3
SAKGGTDTQY
>TRBV19|TRBJ1-2
ASTNSLPNYGYT
>TRBV29-1|TRBJ2-3
SAVEGGTQY
>TRBV20-1|TRBJ2-7
SARPGQGYEQY
>TRBV29-1|TRBJ1-1
SVDGIRPG
>TRBV9|TRBJ1-4
ASSVGGQGEKLF
>TRBV6-1|TRBJ2-7
ASSGRTVRHEQY
>TRBV20-1|TRBJ2-6
SASSREVSGANVLT
>TRBV6-1|TRBJ1-5
ASRETGPQPQH
>TRBV7-9|TRBJ2-7
ASAAATPYEQY
>TRBV9|TRBJ2-1
ASSAPGDYNEQF
>TRBV9|TRBJ2-1
ASSVLSGSRDNEQF
>TRBV20-1|TRBJ2-5
SADPGGAGETQY
>TRBV4-3|TRBJ1-2
ASSQGQGSNYGYT
>TRBV20-1|TRBJ2-7
SALGQGHFYEQY
>TRBV5-4|TRBJ2-5
ASSLRGSRETQY
>TRBV5-4|TRBJ2-7
ASSPGSTTYEQY
>TRBV7-9|TRBJ2-7
ASSLVSGGSYEQY
>TRBV24-1|TRBJ2-4
ATSDKTRDIQY
>TRBV29-1|TRBJ2-5
SVERSRAETQY
>TRBV28|TRBJ1-2
ASSSGTAVGYT
>TRBV15|TRBJ2-7
ATSKGAHQSLEQY
>TRBV20-1|TRBJ2-5
SAGGLAGNWETQY
>TRBV3-1|TRBJ2-5
ASSQYGTSGSQETQY
>TRBV9|TRBJ2-3
ASSDRGLAGGRAQY
>TRBV4-3|TRBJ2-3
ASSQDTGRAVDTQY
>TRBV7-2|TRBJ2-3
ASSLSAGGTGDTQY
>TRBV7-3|TRBJ1-2
ASSLSDRGGYT
>TRBV29-1|TRBJ2-7
SVSTSGQGAYEQY
>TRBV7-9|TRBJ2-4
ASSLEIAKNIQY
>TRBV24-1|TRBJ2-1
ATEGLGGASYNEQF
>TRBV19|TRBJ1-2
ASSFTGYGYT
>TRBV12-3/TRBV12-4|TRBJ1-1
ASSLGRQITEAF
>TRBV18|TRBJ1-1
ASSPPGTEAF
>TRBV30|TRBJ1-2
AWSPGHTNYGYT